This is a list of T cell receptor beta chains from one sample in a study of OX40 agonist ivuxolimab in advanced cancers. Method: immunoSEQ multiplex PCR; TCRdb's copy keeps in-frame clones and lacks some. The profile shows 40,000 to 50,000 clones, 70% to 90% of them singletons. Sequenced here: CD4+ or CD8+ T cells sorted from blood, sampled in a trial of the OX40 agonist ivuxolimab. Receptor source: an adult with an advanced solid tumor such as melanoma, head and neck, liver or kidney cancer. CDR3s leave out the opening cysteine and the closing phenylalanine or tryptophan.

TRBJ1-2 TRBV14 ASSQGNDYGYT
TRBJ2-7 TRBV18 ASSLAGTSHEQY
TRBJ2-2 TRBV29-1 SAIRGTGELF
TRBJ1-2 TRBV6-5 ASSYSVGGEANGYT
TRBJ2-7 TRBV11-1 ASSPGLAGVYEQY
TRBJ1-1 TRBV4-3 ASSQDSPTEAF
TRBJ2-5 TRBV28 ASSHRQGRVGETQY
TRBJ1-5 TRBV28 ASTLTGGNQPQH
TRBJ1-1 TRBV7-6 ASSRGQGVEAF
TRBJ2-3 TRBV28 ASSFGSESTDTQY
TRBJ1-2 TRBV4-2 ASSLGTVYGYT
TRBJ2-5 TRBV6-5 ASSYRARADKETQY
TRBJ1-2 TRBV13 ASSLGRGPGYGYT